In this sample, the clone carrying this T cell receptor (beta chain) turned up a few times. This record belongs to a study of beta chain features in type 1 diabetes. The entirety of the isolated RNA underwent reverse transcription, so expressed TCRB transcripts were sequenced. Libraries were prepared by immunoSEQ multiplex PCR; TCRdb keeps only in-frame clonotypes and omits some of them. The sample lists 65,000 to 100,000 clones, roughly 34% occurring once. Trimming cost V 6 bases and J 2 bases; bases outside gene matches: 3. The CDR3 has 13 amino acids. CDR1 and CDR2 (germline): SNHLY, FYNNEI. This TCR derives from a woman aged 18-29 years in good health. J is TRBJ1-2 and V is TRBV2; TRBD1 agrees at 7 bases. Sequenced: stem cell memory CD4+ T cells from blood. In nucleotides, the CDR3 is TGTGCCAGCAGAGAACAGGGGAACTATGGCTACACCTTC. Translation: CASREQGNYGYTF.